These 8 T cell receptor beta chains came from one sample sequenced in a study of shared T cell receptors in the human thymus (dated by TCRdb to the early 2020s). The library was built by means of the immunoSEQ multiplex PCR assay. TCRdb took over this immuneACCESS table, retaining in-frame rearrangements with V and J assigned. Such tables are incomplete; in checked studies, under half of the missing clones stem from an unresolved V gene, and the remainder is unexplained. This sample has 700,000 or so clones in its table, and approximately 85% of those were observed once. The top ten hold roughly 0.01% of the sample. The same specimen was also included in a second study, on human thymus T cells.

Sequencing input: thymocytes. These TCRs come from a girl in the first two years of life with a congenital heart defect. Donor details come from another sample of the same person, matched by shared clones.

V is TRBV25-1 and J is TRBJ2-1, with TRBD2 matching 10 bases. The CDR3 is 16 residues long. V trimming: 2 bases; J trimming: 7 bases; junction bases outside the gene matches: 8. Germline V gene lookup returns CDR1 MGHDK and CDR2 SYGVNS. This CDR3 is CASSEATSGEDNEQFF. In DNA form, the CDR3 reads TGTGCCAGCAGTGAAGCAACTAGCGGGGAAGATAATGAGCAGTTCTTC.

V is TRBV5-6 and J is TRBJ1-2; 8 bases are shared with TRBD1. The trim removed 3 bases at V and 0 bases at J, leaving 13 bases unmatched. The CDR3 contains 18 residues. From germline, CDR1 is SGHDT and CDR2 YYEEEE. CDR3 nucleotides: TGTGCCAGCAGCTGCCGCGGCAGGGGGCAGGAGACTAACTATGGCTACACCTTC. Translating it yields CASSCRGRGQETNYGYTF.

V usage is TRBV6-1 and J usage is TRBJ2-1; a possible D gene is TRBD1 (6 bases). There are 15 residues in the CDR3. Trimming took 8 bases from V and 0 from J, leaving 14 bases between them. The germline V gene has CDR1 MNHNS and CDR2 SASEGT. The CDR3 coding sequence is TGTGCCAGCCGGAAAGGGGGATTCTCCTACAATGAGCAGTTCTTC. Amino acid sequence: CASRKGGFSYNEQFF.

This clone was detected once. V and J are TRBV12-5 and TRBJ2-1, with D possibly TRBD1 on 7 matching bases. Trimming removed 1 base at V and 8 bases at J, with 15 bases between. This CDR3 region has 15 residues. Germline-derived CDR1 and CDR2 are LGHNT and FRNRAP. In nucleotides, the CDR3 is TGTGCTAGTGGTTTGGGGTCAGGGGGGAGGTATGAGCAGTTCTTC. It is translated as CASGLGSGGRYEQFF.

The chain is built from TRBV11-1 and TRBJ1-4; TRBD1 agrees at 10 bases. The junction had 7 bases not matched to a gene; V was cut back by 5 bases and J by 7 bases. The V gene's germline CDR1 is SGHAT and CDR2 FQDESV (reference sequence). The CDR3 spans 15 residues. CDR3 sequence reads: CASSDRTGGSEKLFF. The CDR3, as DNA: TGTGCCAGCAGCGATCGGACAGGGGGAAGTGAAAAACTGTTTTTT.

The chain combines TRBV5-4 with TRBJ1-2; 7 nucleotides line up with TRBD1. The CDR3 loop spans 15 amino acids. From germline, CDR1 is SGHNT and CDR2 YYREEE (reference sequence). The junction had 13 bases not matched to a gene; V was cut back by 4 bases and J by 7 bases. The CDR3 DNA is TGTGCCAGCAGCCTATTTGGGACAGATATCTCTGGCTACACCTTC. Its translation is CASSLFGTDISGYTF.

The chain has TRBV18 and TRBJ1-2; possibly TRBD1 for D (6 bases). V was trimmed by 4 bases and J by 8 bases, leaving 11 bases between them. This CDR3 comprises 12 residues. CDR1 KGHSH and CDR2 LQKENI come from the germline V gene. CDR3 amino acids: CASSRHREGYTF. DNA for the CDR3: TGTGCCAGCTCACGGCACAGGGAAGGCTACACCTTC.

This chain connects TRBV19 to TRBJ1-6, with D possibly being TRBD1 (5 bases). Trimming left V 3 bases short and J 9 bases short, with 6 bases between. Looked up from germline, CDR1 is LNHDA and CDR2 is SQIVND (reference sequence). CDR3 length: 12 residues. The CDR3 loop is CASSIGGSPLHF. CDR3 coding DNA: TGTGCCAGTAGTATCGGGGGTTCACCCCTCCACTTT.